The 21 T cell receptor beta chains below were found in one sample sequenced in a study of T cell responses to AZD1222 COVID-19 vaccine. Clones were read by immunoSEQ multiplex PCR, and TCRdb kept only the in-frame ones, dropping some. The table records fewer than 120,000 clones, approximately 94% of them present only once. This specimen consisted of peripheral blood, obtained 28 days after the second AZD1222 dose. The source of these receptors is an adult who received the AZD1222 COVID-19 vaccine.

The chain combines TRBV25-1 with TRBJ2-2, with TRBD1 matching 12 bases. V lost 4 bases and J lost 6; bases outside the gene matches: 6. Per the germline V gene, CDR1 is MGHDK and CDR2 is SYGVNS. This CDR3 has 16 amino acids. The CDR3 reads CASSARGTGGSGELFF. The CDR3, as DNA: TGTGCCAGCAGTGCGCGTGGGACAGGGGGCTCCGGGGAGCTGTTTTTT.

The chain uses TRBV7-2 and TRBJ1-1; D perhaps matches TRBD1 (6 bases). Trimming removed 5 bases at V and 2 bases at J, with 9 bases between. The CDR3 has 13 amino acids. The germline gives CDR1 SGHTA, CDR2 FQGNSA. CDR3 region: CASSIQGNTEAFF. CDR3 sequence (DNA): TGTGCCAGCAGCATACAGGGTAACACTGAAGCTTTCTTT.

The chain links TRBV6-5 to TRBJ1-3; D is perhaps TRBD1 (6 bases). The V gene's germline CDR1 is MNHEY and CDR2 SVGAGI. The CDR3 runs 14 residues. Trimming removed 5 bases at V and 3 bases at J, with 11 bases between. CDR3 protein: CASSRGARGNTIYF. The CDR3 region has the DNA TGTGCCAGCAGTAGGGGGGCTCGTGGAAACACCATATATTTT.

The rearrangement uses TRBV5-1 and TRBJ2-7, with D unresolved. CDR1 and CDR2 from the germline V gene are SGHRS and YFSETQ. Trimming shortened V by 3 bases and J by 0 bases, and 10 bases separated the two germline ends. There are 14 residues in the CDR3. The CDR3 sequence is CASSSVRGSYEQYF. The CDR3 DNA is TGCGCCAGCAGCTCTGTCCGAGGCTCCTACGAGCAGTACTTC.

V usage is TRBV27 and J usage is TRBJ2-7; 9 bases are a match to TRBD1. V dropped 6 bases and J dropped 3; count of bases not matched to a gene: 6. The CDR3 is 14 residues long. CDR1 MNHEY and CDR2 SMNVEV come from the germline V gene (reference sequence). For the CDR3, the DNA is TGTGCCAGCAGACCGGGACAGGGAGACTACGAGCAGTACTTC. Amino acid sequence: CASRPGQGDYEQYF.

V gene TRBV5-4 combines with J gene TRBJ1-3; no clear D gene. The ends were cut back, 1 base at V and 0 bases at J, with 8 bases in the middle. The CDR3 loop spans 15 amino acids. Per the germline V gene, CDR1 is SGHNT and CDR2 is YYREEE (reference sequence). CDR3 loop: CASSLWASSGNTIYF. The CDR3 bases are TGTGCCAGCAGCTTGTGGGCTAGCTCTGGAAACACCATATATTTT.

CDR3 sequence reads: CSVRSGQETQYF. CDR3 bases: TGCAGCGTCCGCAGCGGTCAAGAGACCCAGTACTTC. The chain has TRBV29-1 and TRBJ2-5, with D perhaps TRBD2 (5 bases). The CDR3 consists of 12 residues. Trimming stripped 6 bases from V and 2 bases from J, with 10 bases between. Germline CDR1 is SQVTM and CDR2 is ANQGSEA.

V and J are TRBV3-1 (or the pseudogene TRBV3-2) and TRBJ2-7; TRBD1 is a possible D gene (6 bases). Deletions cut 4 bases from V and 2 bases from J, with 12 bases between. The CDR3 runs to 14 residues. Germline CDR1 and CDR2: LGHDT and YNNKEL (reference sequence). Here the CDR3 reads CASSRSTGTYEQYF. The DNA for the CDR3 is TGTGCCAGCAGCCGTTCGACAGGAACCTACGAGCAGTACTTC.

This clone was found a few times. Other DNA sequences in the sample encode the same CDR3. The gene calls are TRBV3-1 (or the pseudogene TRBV3-2) and TRBJ1-3; D gene unclear. V was shortened by 1 base and J by 2 bases, with 6 bases between the two germline ends. Germline V CDR1 and CDR2: LGHDT, YNNKEL (reference sequence). The length of the CDR3 is 14 residues. CDR3 DNA sequence: TGTGCCAGCAGCCAAGGGGGTCCTGGAAACACCATATATTTT. It encodes CASSQGGPGNTIYF.

J is TRBJ2-7 and V is TRBV27, with TRBD1 matching over 9 bases. Looked up from germline, CDR1 is MNHEY and CDR2 is SMNVEV (reference sequence). The CDR3 extends over 14 amino acids. V gave up 4 bases and J gave up 2 bases; unmatched junction bases: 3. CDR3 in amino acids: CASSSGDRAYEQYF. CDR3 coding DNA: TGTGCCAGCAGTTCCGGGGACAGGGCCTACGAGCAGTACTTC.

This clone showed up just once. Different DNA sequences within this sample yield the same CDR3. The rearrangement uses TRBV2 and TRBJ1-1; 11 positions match TRBD1. Trimming cost V 6 bases and J 2 bases; bases outside gene matches: 2. Germline V gene sequence: CDR1 SNHLY, CDR2 FYNNEI. The CDR3 loop spans 14 amino acids. The CDR3 DNA follows: TGTGCCAGCAGAGGGACAGGGGGAAACACTGAAGCTTTCTTT. This translates into CASRGTGGNTEAFF.

The chain uses TRBV5-1 and TRBJ1-5; D perhaps matches TRBD1 (5 bases). V lost 4 bases, J lost 6 bases, and 17 bases lay in between. There are 15 residues in the CDR3. Germline-derived CDR1 and CDR2 are SGHRS and YFSETQ. CDR3: CASSPGQGLGQPQHF. In DNA, the CDR3 is TGCGCCAGCAGCCCTGGGCAGGGTTTGGGTCAGCCCCAGCATTTT.

The chain joins TRBV15 to TRBJ1-1; D uncertain. The CDR3 contains 15 residues. V lost 1 base and J lost 5, with 14 bases in between. Germline V gene lookup returns CDR1 LNHNV and CDR2 YYDKDF (reference sequence). CDR3 DNA sequence: TGTGCCACCAGCAGAGTGGTGATCTCGAGAACTGAAGCTTTCTTT. Its translation is CATSRVVISRTEAFF. The full variable domain, completed using reference TRBV15 and TRBJ1-1, is DAMVIQNPRYQVTQFGKPVTLSCSQTLNHNVMYWYQQKSSQAPKLLFHYYDKDFNNEADTPDNFQSRRPNTSFCFLDIRSPGLGDTAMYLCATSRVVISRTEAFFGQGTRLTVV.

This clone was counted a single time. The chain recombines TRBV5-8 with TRBJ1-2, with TRBD1 matching over 8 bases. J lost 6 bases, V lost 1 base, and 14 bases had no gene match. Looked up from germline, CDR1 is SGHTS and CDR2 is YDEGEE. The length of the CDR3 is 17 residues. The CDR3 sequence is CASSLFLGRTGLNGYTF. The CDR3 bases are TGTGCCAGCAGCTTGTTCCTAGGAAGGACAGGGTTGAATGGCTACACCTTC.

The V gene is TRBV5-4, the J gene TRBJ2-7; 7 positions match TRBD2. The length of the CDR3 is 13 residues. V shed 7 bases, J shed 2 bases, and the junction held 6 bases outside the gene matches. The germline gives CDR1 SGHNT, CDR2 YYREEE (reference sequence). The CDR3 DNA sequence: TGTGCCAGCGGGGAGGGTTCGACCTACGAGCAGTACTTC. Amino acids: CASGEGSTYEQYF.

This sequence joins TRBV7-9 and TRBJ1-1, with 7 bases aligning to TRBD1. This CDR3 region has 13 residues. Germline V gives CDR1 SEHNR, CDR2 FQNEAQ (reference sequence). The junction had 2 bases not matched to a gene; V was cut back by 7 bases and J by 0 bases. The CDR3: CASNDRVNTEAFF. The DNA of the CDR3 is TGTGCCAGCAACGACAGGGTGAACACTGAAGCTTTCTTT. The full variable domain, with the rest looked up from reference TRBV7-9 and TRBJ1-1, is DTGVSQNPRHKITKRGQNVTFRCDPISEHNRLYWYRQTLGQGPEFLTYFQNEAQLEKSRLLSDRFSAERPKGSFSTLEIQRTEQGDSAMYLCASNDRVNTEAFFGQGTRLTVV.

The genes are TRBV7-2 and TRBJ1-3, with a tentative D call TRBD1 (6 bases). CDR1 and CDR2 from the germline V gene are SGHTA and FQGNSA. The CDR3 length is 15 residues. V lost 5 bases, J lost 0 bases, and 11 bases lay in between. The CDR3 bases are TGTGCCAGCAGCCCGACAGGCCGCTCTGGAAACACCATATATTTT. It is translated as CASSPTGRSGNTIYF.

The CDR3 coding sequence is TGTGCCAGTCACAGGGAATCCCACAATAATTCACCCCTCCACTTT. Its translation: CASHRESHNNSPLHF. V usage is TRBV2 and J usage is TRBJ1-6; TRBD1 is a possible D gene (6 bases). This CDR3 spans 15 amino acids. The germline V gene has CDR1 SNHLY and CDR2 FYNNEI. V gave up 9 bases and J gave up 5 bases, with 17 bases separating them.

The chain links TRBV7-8 to TRBJ2-5, with D unclear. CDR3 length: 14 amino acids. Germline values: CDR1 SGHVS, CDR2 FQNEAQ. V was clipped by 3 bases and J by 1 base, with 9 bases between them. In DNA form, the CDR3 reads TGTGCCAGCAGCTTCGGTTTCCGCCAAGAGACCCAGTACTTC. Its protein product is CASSFGFRQETQYF.

This clone was recorded only once. V usage is TRBV19 and J usage is TRBJ1-1; D gene ambiguous. The V end lost 5 bases, the J end lost 4 bases, and 14 bases lay between the germline ends. CDR3 length: 14 amino acids. Per germline, CDR1 LNHDA and CDR2 SQIVND (reference sequence). As DNA, the CDR3 is TGTGCCAGTAGTCCCAGGACTCTGGGCACTGAAGCTTTCTTT. Amino acids: CASSPRTLGTEAFF.

V usage is TRBV15 and J usage is TRBJ1-2; perhaps TRBD1 as D (5 bases). The CDR3 has 15 amino acids. V lost 0 bases to trimming and J lost 7 bases, with 15 bases between them. Germline V gene lookup returns CDR1 LNHNV and CDR2 YYDKDF (reference sequence). The CDR3 region is CATSRDKSGASGYTF. The CDR3 nucleotides read TGTGCCACCAGCAGAGATAAGTCCGGGGCGAGTGGCTACACCTTC.